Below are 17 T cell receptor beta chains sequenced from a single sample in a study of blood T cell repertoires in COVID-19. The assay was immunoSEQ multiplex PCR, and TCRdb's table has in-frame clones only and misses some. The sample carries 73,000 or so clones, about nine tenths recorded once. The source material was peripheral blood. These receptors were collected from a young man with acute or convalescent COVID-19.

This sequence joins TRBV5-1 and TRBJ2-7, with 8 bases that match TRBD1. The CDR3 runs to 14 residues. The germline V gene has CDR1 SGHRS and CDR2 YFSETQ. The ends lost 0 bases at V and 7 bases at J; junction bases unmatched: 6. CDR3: CASSLGQGTGEQYF. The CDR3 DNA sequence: TGCGCCAGCAGCTTGGGACAGGGGACGGGGGAGCAGTACTTC.

The CDR3 coding sequence is TGTGCCAGCAGCTTAAGCGGGGGACACAATGAGCAGTTCTTC. Its translation is CASSLSGGHNEQFF. This chain uses TRBV7-3 with TRBJ2-1; 7 bases align to TRBD2. This CDR3 has 14 residues. V gave up 1 base and J gave up 5 bases; unmatched junction bases: 2. In germline, CDR1 is SGHTA, CDR2 FQGTGA.

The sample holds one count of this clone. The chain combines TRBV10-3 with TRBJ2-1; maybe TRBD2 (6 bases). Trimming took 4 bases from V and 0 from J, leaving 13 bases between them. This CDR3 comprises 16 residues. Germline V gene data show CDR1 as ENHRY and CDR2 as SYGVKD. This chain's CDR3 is CAISASDGSSYNEQFF. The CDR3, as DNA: TGTGCCATCAGTGCGTCGGACGGGAGCTCCTACAATGAGCAGTTCTTC.

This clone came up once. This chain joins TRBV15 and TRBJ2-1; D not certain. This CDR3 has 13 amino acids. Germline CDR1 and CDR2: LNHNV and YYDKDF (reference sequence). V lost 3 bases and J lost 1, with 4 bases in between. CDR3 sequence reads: CATSSLSYNEQFF. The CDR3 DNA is TGTGCCACCAGCAGTCTGTCCTACAATGAGCAGTTCTTC.

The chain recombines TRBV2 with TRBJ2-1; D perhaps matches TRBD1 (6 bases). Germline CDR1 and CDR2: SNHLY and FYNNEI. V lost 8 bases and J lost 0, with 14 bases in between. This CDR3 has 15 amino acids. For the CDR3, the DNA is TGTGCCAGCCGAGTAAGGACAGACTCCTACAATGAGCAGTTCTTC. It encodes CASRVRTDSYNEQFF.

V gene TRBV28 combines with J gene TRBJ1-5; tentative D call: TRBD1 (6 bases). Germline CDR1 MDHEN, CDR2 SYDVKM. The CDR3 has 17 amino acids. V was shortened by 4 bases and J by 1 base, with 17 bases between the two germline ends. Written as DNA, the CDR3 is TGTGCCAGCAGTTGGGGCGGGGGCGCGGGAAGCAATCAGCCCCAGCATTTT. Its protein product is CASSWGGGAGSNQPQHF.

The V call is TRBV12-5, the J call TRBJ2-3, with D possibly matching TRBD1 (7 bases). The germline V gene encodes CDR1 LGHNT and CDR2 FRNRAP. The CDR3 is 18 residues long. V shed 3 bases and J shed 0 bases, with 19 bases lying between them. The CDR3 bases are TGTGCTAGTGGTTTCCGCTTCAGGGGGGTTCTAAGCACAGATACGCAGTATTTT. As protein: CASGFRFRGVLSTDTQYF.

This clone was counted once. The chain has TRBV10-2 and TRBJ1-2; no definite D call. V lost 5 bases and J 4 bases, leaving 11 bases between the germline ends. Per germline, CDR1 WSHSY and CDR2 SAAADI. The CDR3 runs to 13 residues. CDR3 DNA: TGCGCCAGCAGTCCCGGGTTGGCCTATGGCTACACCTTC. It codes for CASSPGLAYGYTF.

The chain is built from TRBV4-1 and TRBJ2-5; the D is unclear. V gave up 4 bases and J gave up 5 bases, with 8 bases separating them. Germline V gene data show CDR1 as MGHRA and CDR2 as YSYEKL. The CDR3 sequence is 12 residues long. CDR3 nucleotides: TGCGCCAGCAGCCCCCGAGGTGAGACCCAGTACTTC. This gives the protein CASSPRGETQYF.

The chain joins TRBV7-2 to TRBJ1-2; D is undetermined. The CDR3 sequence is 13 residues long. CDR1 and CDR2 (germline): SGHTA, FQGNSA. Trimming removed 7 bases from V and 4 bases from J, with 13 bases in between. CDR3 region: CASTGGGAYGYTF. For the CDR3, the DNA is TGTGCCAGCACCGGCGGCGGAGCCTATGGCTACACCTTC.

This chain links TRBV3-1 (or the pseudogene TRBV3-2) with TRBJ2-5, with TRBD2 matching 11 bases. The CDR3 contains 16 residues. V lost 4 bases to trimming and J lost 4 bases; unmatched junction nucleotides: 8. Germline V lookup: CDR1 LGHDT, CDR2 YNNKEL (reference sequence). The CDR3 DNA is TGTGCCAGCAGCCCGACTAGCGGGATCTCGGGAGAGACCCAGTACTTC. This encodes CASSPTSGISGETQYF.

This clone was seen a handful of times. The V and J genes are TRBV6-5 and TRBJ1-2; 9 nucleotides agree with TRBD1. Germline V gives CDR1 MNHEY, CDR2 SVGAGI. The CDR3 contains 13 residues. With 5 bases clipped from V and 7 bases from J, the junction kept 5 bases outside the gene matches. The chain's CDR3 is CASSRDRVAGYTF. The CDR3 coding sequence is TGTGCCAGCAGTCGGGACAGGGTGGCTGGCTACACCTTC.

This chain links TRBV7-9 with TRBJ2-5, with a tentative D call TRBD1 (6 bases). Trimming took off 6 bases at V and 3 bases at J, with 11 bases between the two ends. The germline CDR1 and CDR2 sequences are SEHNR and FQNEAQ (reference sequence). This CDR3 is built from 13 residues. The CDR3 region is CASRQGTKETQYF. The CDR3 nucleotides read TGTGCCAGCAGACAAGGGACAAAAGAGACCCAGTACTTC.

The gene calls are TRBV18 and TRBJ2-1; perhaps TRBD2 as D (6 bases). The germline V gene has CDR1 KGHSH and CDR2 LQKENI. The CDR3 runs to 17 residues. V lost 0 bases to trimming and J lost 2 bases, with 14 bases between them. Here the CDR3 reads CASSPPLGTSPYNEQFF. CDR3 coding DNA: TGTGCCAGCTCACCACCGCTCGGGACTTCTCCCTACAATGAGCAGTTCTTC.

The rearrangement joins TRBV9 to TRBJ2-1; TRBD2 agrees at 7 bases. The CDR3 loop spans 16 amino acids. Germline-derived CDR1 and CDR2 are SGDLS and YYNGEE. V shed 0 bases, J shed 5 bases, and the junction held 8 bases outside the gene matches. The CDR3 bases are TGTGCCAGCAGCGTAGCTCCAACTAGCGCCCACAATGAGCAGTTCTTC. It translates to CASSVAPTSAHNEQFF.

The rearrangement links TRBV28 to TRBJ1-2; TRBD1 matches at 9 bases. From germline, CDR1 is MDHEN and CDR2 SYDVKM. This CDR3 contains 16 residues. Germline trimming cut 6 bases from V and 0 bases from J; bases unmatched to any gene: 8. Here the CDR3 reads CASRTTGGGANYGYTF. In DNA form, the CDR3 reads TGTGCCAGCAGAACGACAGGGGGGGGAGCTAACTATGGCTACACCTTC.

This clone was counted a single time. CDR3 coding DNA: TGTGCCAGCAGCCCTCAGACAGGAACTAATGAAAAACTGTTTTTT. The encoded protein is CASSPQTGTNEKLFF. V gene TRBV7-2 combines with J gene TRBJ1-4; D may be TRBD1 (6 bases). Germline CDR1 is SGHTA and CDR2 is FQGNSA. Deletions cut 5 bases from V and 1 base from J, with 11 bases between. The CDR3 consists of 15 residues.